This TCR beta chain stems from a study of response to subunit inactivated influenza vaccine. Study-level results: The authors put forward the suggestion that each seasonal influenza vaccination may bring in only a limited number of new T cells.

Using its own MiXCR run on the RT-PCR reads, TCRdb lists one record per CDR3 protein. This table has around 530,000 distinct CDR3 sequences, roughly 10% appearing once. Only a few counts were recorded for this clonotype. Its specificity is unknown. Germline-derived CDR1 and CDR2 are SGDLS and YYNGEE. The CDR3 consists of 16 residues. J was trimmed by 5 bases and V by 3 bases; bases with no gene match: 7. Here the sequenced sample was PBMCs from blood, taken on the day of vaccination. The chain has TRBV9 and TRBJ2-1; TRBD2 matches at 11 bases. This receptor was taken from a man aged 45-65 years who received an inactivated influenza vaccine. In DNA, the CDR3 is TGTGCCAGCAGCGCCCCGCTAGCGGGAGGAGACAATGAGCAGTTCTTC. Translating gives CASSAPLAGGDNEQFF.